A few counts support the clone carrying this T cell receptor (beta chain). The germline CDR1 and CDR2 sequences are SGHVS and FQNEAQ. This CDR3 has 13 amino acids. Germline trimming cut 5 bases from V and 11 bases from J; bases unmatched to any gene: 8. The data stem from a study of blood T cell repertoires in COVID-19. The data were produced by immunoSEQ multiplex PCR, yet TCRdb's version contains in-frame clones alone and is incomplete. The sample records over 80,000 clones, roughly 84% being singletons. The chain links TRBV7-8 to TRBJ2-1; TRBD2 agrees at 8 bases. The receptor comes from an elderly woman with acute or convalescent COVID-19. The sample was peripheral blood. CDR3 amino acids: CASSEPGLEQQFF. The CDR3 DNA sequence: TGTGCCAGCAGCGAACCGGGACTAGAGCAGCAGTTCTTC. Combining the CDR3 with reference TRBV7-8 and TRBJ2-1 gives the whole variable domain GAGVSQSPRYKVAKRGQDVALRCDPISGHVSLFWYQQALGQGPEFLTYFQNEAQLDKSGLPSDRFFAERPEGSVSTLKIQRTQQEDSAVYLCASSEPGLEQQFFGPGTRLTVL.